The sequence of this TCR beta chain was determined in a study of identical twins. A remark on this clonotype: Its cognate antigen is unknown.

A template switching step contributed a universal primer site, while unique molecular identifiers were present in the cDNA. TCRdb reanalysed the 5' RACE reads using MiXCR and keeps one entry per CDR3 protein. The table records about 490,000 distinct CDR3 sequences, 12% to 15% of them present only once. Findings and caveats of the study: Cross-sectional statistics, not tracking of the same donors, supported the conclusions.

Germline CDR1 MDHEN, CDR2 SYDVKM. CDR3 length equals 14 residues. The V and J ends lost 7 bases and 4 bases respectively, with 17 bases between them. These records were also assigned to another study, of yellow fever vaccine responses in identical twins.

Sequences were obtained from CD4+ T cells sorted from blood. The receptor was isolated from a woman aged 18 to 35 in good health. The rearrangement uses TRBV28 and TRBJ2-7; perhaps TRBD2 as D (6 bases). CDR3 in DNA: TGTGCCAGCACCCGCCCCGGGGGAGGATACGAGCAGTACTTC. Translated: CASTRPGGGYEQYF.